Here is one TCR beta chain with its context. Its matching antigen is unknown. This sample is drawn from a study of cytomegalovirus exposure and HLA in healthy donors. Whole-study results and caveats: Sequencing depth roughly uniform across donors was assumed in presence/absence analyses. According to an earlier analysis, most TCR beta V segments yielded productive rearrangements about 90% or about 30% of the time.

The PCR ran on 60 Vbeta and 13 Jbeta primers. TCRdb's table, derived via immunoSEQ multiplex PCR, lists solely in-frame clones and lacks some. The profile shows around 160,000 clones, 60% to 85% of them singletons. The clonotype comes from a man in his forties in good health and CMV-seropositive. The specimen sequenced was PBMCs.

The CDR3: CASRRTGSHYEQYF. Written as DNA, the CDR3 is TGTGCCAGCAGACGTACCGGGAGCCACTACGAGCAGTACTTC. V and J are TRBV27 and TRBJ2-7; D might be TRBD2 (6 bases). The V gene lost 6 bases and the J gene lost 3 bases, with 15 bases spanning the gap. The CDR3 covers 14 residues. Germline V gives CDR1 MNHEY, CDR2 SMNVEV (reference sequence).